This T cell receptor (beta chain) originates from a study of blood T cell repertoires in COVID-19. Across the study: PBMCs, B-cell-depleted T cells, or T cells provided the cDNA or gDNA that made up the material.

Germline assignment: CDR1 SGHVS and CDR2 FNYEAQ. This CDR3 contains 15 residues. Unmatched junction bases numbered 2, after V lost 1 base and J lost 2 bases. Original processing methods: How many nucleated cells were present was estimated from reference gene primer amplification. Method: immunoSEQ multiplex PCR; TCRdb's copy keeps in-frame clones and lacks some. For V, J and clone size, that table is used; D and trimming come from the DNA. The table lists some 170,000 clones, roughly 90% of them singletons. Those enrolled, adults aged roughly 18 to 90 years, came from roughly 22 US areas. Clinical history as reported by participants underpinned cohort assignment.

The sequence came from a human donor with acute COVID-19. The donor label of this sample is uncertain. The chain couples TRBV7-6 to TRBJ2-5; TRBD1 aligns across 9 bases. The material sequenced was PBMCs or T cells enriched from blood (not recorded which). This CDR3 reads CASSLGGTGQETQYF. Here the CDR3 DNA reads TGTGCCAGCAGCTTAGGGGGGACAGGGCAAGAGACCCAGTACTTC.